This is a list of T cell receptor beta chains from one sample in a study of blood T cell repertoires in COVID-19. Here immunoSEQ multiplex PCR was the method, and the copy in TCRdb shows in-frame clones only, minus some. The data show roughly 230,000 clones, less than 90% seen once. Input material: peripheral blood. The receptors stem from a man in his sixties or seventies with acute or convalescent COVID-19. The CDR3 runs from the conserved cysteine through the conserved F or W. A D gene is named only where the DNA matches it firmly. Rows give clone size only sometimes, using once, few, many, or a class for an expanded clone.

clone_size d_call j_call v_call cdr3_aa cdr3_nt
- TRBD2 TRBJ2-1 TRBV29-1 CSVSSGYNEQFF TGCAGCGTATCTAGCGGCTACAATGAGCAGTTCTTC
- - TRBJ1-1 TRBV28 CASTIGPGERGTEAFF TGTGCCAGCACCATAGGGCCGGGGGAAAGGGGCACTGAAGCTTTCTTT
- TRBD2 TRBJ2-2 TRBV9 CASSVAGGGTGELFF TGTGCCAGCAGCGTAGCCGGGGGGGGGACCGGGGAGCTGTTTTTT
- TRBD1 TRBJ1-2 TRBV28 CASSQLGQGDGYTF TGTGCCAGCAGTCAATTGGGACAGGGGGATGGCTACACCTTC
once - TRBJ2-3 TRBV6-5 CASSSPRSDTQYF TGTGCCAGCAGTTCGCCTAGATCAGATACGCAGTATTTT
- TRBD1 TRBJ1-1 TRBV5-5 CASRPTTGLSEAFF TGTGCCAGCAGACCTACGACAGGGTTAAGTGAAGCTTTCTTT
once TRBD2 TRBJ2-1 TRBV19 CASAIRLAGNNEQFF TGTGCCAGTGCGATAAGACTAGCGGGAAACAATGAGCAGTTCTTC
- - TRBJ2-2 TRBV6-5 CASSSNRVDHRELFF TGTGCCAGCAGTAGTAACAGGGTAGACCACCGGGAGCTGTTTTTT
few TRBD1 TRBJ2-3 TRBV15 CATSSPRTGGVSDTQYF TGTGCCACCAGCAGCCCAAGAACAGGGGGCGTTTCAGATACGCAGTATTTT
- - TRBJ1-5 TRBV6-1 CASSEGSGRQPQHF TGTGCCAGCAGTGAAGGGTCAGGTCGTCAGCCCCAGCATTTT
- TRBD1 TRBJ1-2 TRBV12-3/TRBV12-4 CASSLNRGLGYTF TGTGCCAGCAGTTTAAACAGGGGTTTAGGCTACACCTTC
- TRBD1 TRBJ1-5 TRBV30 CAWGGQGNQPQHF TGTGCCTGGGGGGGACAGGGGAATCAGCCCCAGCATTTT
- - TRBJ1-1 TRBV3-1/TRBV3-2 CASSRPGTEAFF TGTGCCAGCAGCCGCCCAGGCACTGAAGCTTTCTTT
- TRBD2 TRBJ2-7 TRBV5-6 CASSLVAGGPPYEQYF TGTGCCAGCAGCTTGGTCGCGGGAGGCCCACCCTACGAGCAGTACTTC
- TRBD1 TRBJ1-1 TRBV18 CASSPSGGSAEAFF TGTGCCAGCTCACCGTCAGGGGGATCCGCTGAAGCTTTCTTT
- TRBD1 TRBJ2-7 TRBV3-1/TRBV3-2 CASSSRLTGAYEQYF TGTGCCAGCAGCTCTCGTTTGACAGGGGCCTACGAGCAGTACTTC
- TRBD1 TRBJ1-1 TRBV6-5 CASSYRGRGLTEAFF TGTGCCAGCAGTTACAGGGGAAGGGGGCTAACTGAAGCTTTCTTT
- TRBD2 TRBJ2-1 TRBV24-1 CATSLGTSGNNEQFF TGTGCCACCAGCTTAGGGACTAGCGGGAATAATGAGCAGTTCTTC
- TRBD2 TRBJ2-5 TRBV3-1/TRBV3-2 CASSPREETQYF TGTGCCAGCAGCCCGCGGGAGGAGACCCAGTACTTC
- - TRBJ2-1 TRBV7-2 CASSLSGQGEQFF TGTGCCAGCAGCTTAAGCGGGCAAGGTGAGCAGTTCTTC
- TRBD1 TRBJ2-7 TRBV27 CASSLVGTVPYEQYF TGTGCCAGCAGTTTAGTGGGGACAGTTCCCTACGAGCAGTACTTC
- - TRBJ2-3 TRBV2 CARSKTRSTDTQYF TGTGCCAGAAGCAAGACTAGGAGCACAGATACGCAGTATTTT
- - TRBJ1-4 TRBV21-1 CASSPQGSGYEKLFF TGTGCCAGCAGCCCACAGGGGTCGGGATATGAAAAACTGTTTTTT
- TRBD1 TRBJ1-5 TRBV4-1 CASSHGTGYSNQPQHF TGCGCCAGCAGCCACGGGACAGGGTATAGCAATCAGCCCCAGCATTTT
- TRBD1 TRBJ1-1 TRBV2 CATLIDRGRTGEAFF TGTGCCACCCTAATTGACAGGGGTCGAACAGGTGAAGCTTTCTTT
- - TRBJ2-7 TRBV20-1 CSASIAGGGYF TGCAGTGCTAGTATCGCTGGAGGGGGCTACTTC
- TRBD1 TRBJ2-7 TRBV5-1 CASSARDRQAYEQYF TGCGCCAGCAGCGCGCGGGACAGGCAGGCCTACGAGCAGTACTTC
- TRBD2 TRBJ2-7 TRBV2 CASTGPGGSGNEQYF TGTGCCAGCACGGGACCCGGCGGGAGTGGTAACGAGCAGTACTTC
- TRBD1 TRBJ2-2 TRBV7-3 CASSLTPTGAYTGELFF TGTGCCAGCAGCTTAACCCCGACAGGGGCCTACACCGGGGAGCTGTTTTTT
once - TRBJ1-1 TRBV2 CASSPRLNRDTEAFF TGTGCCAGCAGTCCCCGTTTGAACAGGGACACTGAAGCTTTCTTT
- - TRBJ1-1 TRBV29-1 CSTGGGGNTEAFF TGCAGCACCGGGGGGGGCGGAAACACTGAAGCTTTCTTT
- - TRBJ2-3 TRBV6-2/TRBV6-3 CASSLPGGLAQYF TGTGCCAGCAGTCTTCCCGGCGGGCTGGCGCAGTATTTT
- TRBD2 TRBJ2-7 TRBV20-1 CSGTSGNEQYF TGCAGTGGGACTAGCGGGAATGAGCAGTACTTC
- - TRBJ1-1 TRBV28 CASSPVPSAGNTEAFF TGTGCCAGCAGTCCAGTCCCATCTGCAGGGAACACTGAAGCTTTCTTT
- TRBD2 TRBJ2-2 TRBV5-4 CASSPSPGLDTAGELFF TGTGCCAGCAGTCCCAGCCCGGGACTAGATACTGCCGGGGAGCTGTTTTTT
- TRBD2 TRBJ2-2 TRBV5-4 CASREGLAAPGTGELFF TGTGCCAGCAGAGAGGGACTAGCGGCCCCCGGCACCGGGGAGCTGTTTTTT
- TRBD1 TRBJ2-7 TRBV12-3/TRBV12-4 CASSQGASYEQYF TGTGCCAGCAGCCAGGGGGCCTCCTACGAGCAGTACTTC
- TRBD1 TRBJ1-6 TRBV28 CAIPGTGHSPLHF TGTGCCATCCCGGGGACAGGTCACTCACCCCTCCACTTT
- TRBD1 TRBJ1-2 TRBV10-3 CAIKGQGAFGYTF TGTGCCATCAAGGGACAGGGGGCGTTTGGCTACACCTTC
- TRBD2 TRBJ2-2 TRBV24-1 CATSDHPTSGRSTGELFF TGTGCCACCAGTGATCACCCGACTAGCGGGAGGAGCACCGGGGAGCTGTTTTTT
once TRBD2 TRBJ2-7 TRBV7-2 CASSLVKAGGLPEQYF TGTGCCAGCAGCTTAGTCAAGGCGGGAGGTCTGCCCGAGCAGTACTTC
- - TRBJ1-2 TRBV18 CASSPQEVGGYTF TGTGCCAGCTCACCCCAGGAGGTGGGTGGCTACACCTTC
- TRBD2 TRBJ2-5 TRBV10-3 CAIFQRESQRYNF TGTGCCATCTTCCAGCGGGAGTCCCAACGCTACAACTTC
once - TRBJ1-1 TRBV7-2 CASSPTPTDTEAFF TGTGCCAGCAGCCCCACCCCCACGGACACTGAAGCTTTCTTT
- - TRBJ2-7 TRBV7-5 CVRSGRLGLAGTYEQYF TGTGTCAGAAGCGGCAGGTTGGGACTAGCGGGGACCTACGAGCAGTACTTC
- - TRBJ2-2 TRBV5-1 CASSLKIGVGTGELFF TGCGCCAGCAGCTTGAAAATCGGGGTCGGGACCGGGGAGCTGTTTTTT